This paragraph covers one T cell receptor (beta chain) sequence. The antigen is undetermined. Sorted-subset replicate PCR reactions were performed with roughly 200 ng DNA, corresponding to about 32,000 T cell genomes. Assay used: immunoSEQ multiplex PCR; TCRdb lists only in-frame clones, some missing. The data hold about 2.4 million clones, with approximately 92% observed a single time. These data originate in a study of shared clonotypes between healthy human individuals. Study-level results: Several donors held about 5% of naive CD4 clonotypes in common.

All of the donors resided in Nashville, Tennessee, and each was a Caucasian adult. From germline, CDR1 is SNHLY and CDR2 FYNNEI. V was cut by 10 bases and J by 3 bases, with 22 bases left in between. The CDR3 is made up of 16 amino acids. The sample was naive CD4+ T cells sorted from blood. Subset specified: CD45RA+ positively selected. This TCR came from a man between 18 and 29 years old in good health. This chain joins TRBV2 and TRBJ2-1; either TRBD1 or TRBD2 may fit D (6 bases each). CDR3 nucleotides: TGTGCCACCCACCGGGAAGGGGGGATTATCTACAATGAGCAGTTCTTC. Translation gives CATHREGGIIYNEQFF.